This passage covers 23 T cell receptor beta chains from one sample sequenced in a study of OX40 agonist ivuxolimab in advanced cancers. Data came from immunoSEQ multiplex PCR; TCRdb stores just in-frame clones and leaves some out. This sample has 65,000 to 95,000 clones, with roughly 90% found just once. The material was CD4+ or CD8+ T cells sorted from blood, obtained in a trial of the OX40 agonist ivuxolimab. Source of these receptors: an adult with an advanced solid tumor such as melanoma, head and neck, liver or kidney cancer.

The J gene is TRBJ2-4, the V gene TRBV5-1; weak D call: TRBD1 (5 bases). The CDR3 runs 13 residues. Germline CDR1 and CDR2: SGHRS and YFSETQ. Trimming removed 0 bases from V and 5 bases from J, with 6 bases in between. The CDR3 protein is CASSLEQENIQYF. Written as DNA, the CDR3 is TGCGCCAGCAGCTTGGAACAGGAAAACATTCAGTACTTC.

The chain links TRBV6-1 to TRBJ2-4; D tentatively fits TRBD1 or TRBD2 (7 bases each). CDR1 is MNHNS, CDR2 SASEGT, per germline. The V gene lost 2 bases and the J gene lost 8 bases, with 13 bases spanning the gap. CDR3 length: 14 amino acids. This CDR3 is CASSESAGGDIQYF. DNA of the CDR3: TGTGCCAGCAGTGAATCGGCAGGGGGGGACATTCAGTACTTC.

This clone was recorded once. The J gene is TRBJ2-5, the V gene TRBV28, with a possible D match to TRBD1 (6 bases). The CDR3 extends over 15 amino acids. Germline V gene sequence: CDR1 MDHEN, CDR2 SYDVKM. The V end lost 6 bases, the J end lost 7 bases, and 21 bases lay between the germline ends. CDR3 region: CASSLLDRLWATQYF. The DNA for the CDR3 is TGTGCCAGCAGCCTTCTTGACAGGCTCTGGGCGACCCAGTACTTC.

The chain is built from TRBV28 and TRBJ1-2, with unresolved D. Trimming left V 9 bases short and J 4 bases short, with 9 bases between. This CDR3 has 11 amino acids. Germline lookup yields CDR1 MDHEN and CDR2 SYDVKM. CDR3 in amino acids: CASSSLYGYTF. Here the CDR3 DNA reads TGTGCCAGTTCGTCCCTCTATGGCTACACCTTC.

The chain carries TRBV19 and TRBJ1-4; 8 nucleotides align to TRBD1. Germline trimming cut 6 bases from V and 13 bases from J; bases unmatched to any gene: 16. CDR1 LNHDA and CDR2 SQIVND come from the germline V gene (reference sequence). The CDR3 runs to 15 residues. The CDR3 spells CASSPDRGTLLGLFF. CDR3 in DNA: TGTGCCAGTAGCCCCGACAGGGGAACCCTTCTCGGACTGTTTTTT. The full variable domain, with the rest looked up from reference TRBV19 and TRBJ1-4, is DGGITQSPKYLFRKEGQNVTLSCEQNLNHDAMYWYRQDPGQGLRLIYYSQIVNDFQKGDIAEGYSVSREKKESFPLTVTSAQKNPTAFYLCASSPDRGTLLGLFFGSGTQLSVL.

The genes are TRBV6-5 and TRBJ2-1, with D perhaps matching TRBD1 (6 bases). The germline gives CDR1 MNHEY, CDR2 SVGAGI. The CDR3 loop spans 12 amino acids. Trimming left V 5 bases short and J 10 bases short, with 12 bases between. CDR3 region: CASSATGGEQFF. The DNA for the CDR3 is TGTGCCAGCAGTGCCACTGGGGGCGAGCAGTTCTTC.

This rearrangement joins TRBV7-2 to TRBJ2-5; TRBD2 might be the D (7 bases). Trimming left V 5 bases short and J 9 bases short, with 13 bases between. The CDR3 loop spans 12 amino acids. The germline CDR1 and CDR2 sequences are SGHTA and FQGNSA. Written as DNA, the CDR3 is TGTGCCAGCAGCCCCAAAGGGGGGGCCCAGTACTTC. Translating gives CASSPKGGAQYF.

This clone was detected once. CDR3 protein: CASSELVRGRAGYTF. The DNA of the CDR3 is TGTGCCAGCAGTGAACTGGTCAGGGGGCGGGCCGGCTACACCTTC. V is TRBV6-1 and J is TRBJ1-2; 8 bases align to TRBD1. The V gene's germline CDR1 is MNHNS and CDR2 SASEGT. V was clipped by 2 bases and J by 8 bases; unmatched bases: 10. The CDR3 is 15 residues long.

The J gene is TRBJ2-3, the V gene TRBV2; the D gene is possibly TRBD2 (6 bases). Germline V gene data show CDR1 as SNHLY and CDR2 as FYNNEI. Between the trimmed V and J ends, which lost 7 bases and 5 bases, there was a span of 19 bases. This CDR3 has 15 amino acids. Here the CDR3 reads CASTQDYSTKDTQYF. The CDR3 nucleotides read TGTGCCAGCACGCAGGACTATTCAACAAAAGATACGCAGTATTTT.

The chain employs TRBV14 and TRBJ1-1; TRBD1 agrees at 8 bases. The trim removed 2 bases at V and 4 bases at J, leaving 0 bases unmatched. CDR1 and CDR2 from the germline V gene are SGHDN and FVKESK. This CDR3 comprises 13 residues. The CDR3 region has the DNA TGTGCCAGCAGCCAAACAGGGGGCACTGAAGCTTTCTTT. Its translation is CASSQTGGTEAFF.

The chain carries TRBV5-1 and TRBJ2-2; D not certain. Germline V gene lookup returns CDR1 SGHRS and CDR2 YFSETQ. This CDR3 is built from 13 residues. V was trimmed by 3 bases and J by 7 bases, leaving 10 bases between them. In DNA form, the CDR3 reads TGCGCCAGCAGCTCCGAATTCTTCGGGGAGCTGTTTTTT. Translation gives CASSSEFFGELFF.

The chain carries TRBV6-5 and TRBJ2-1, with 11 bases fitting TRBD2. Germline loops: CDR1 MNHEY, CDR2 SVGAGI. The V gene end was trimmed by 7 bases and the J gene end by 4 bases; junction bases not matched to a gene: 6. This CDR3 has 15 amino acids. The CDR3 DNA sequence: TGTGCCAGCATGAGAGGGACTAGCGGTTACAATGAGCAGTTCTTC. It encodes CASMRGTSGYNEQFF.

Comment on this clone: Other DNA variants within this sample encode the same CDR3. The chain is built from TRBV7-2 and TRBJ2-7; 9 positions match TRBD1. The CDR3 has 14 amino acids. The V gene's germline CDR1 is SGHTA and CDR2 FQGNSA. The V segment lost 6 bases and the J segment 2 bases; nucleotides outside the gene matches: 5. The CDR3 loop is CASSPGQGPYEQYF. CDR3 coding DNA: TGTGCCAGCAGTCCGGGACAGGGCCCCTACGAGCAGTACTTC.

The rearrangement links TRBV4-1 to TRBJ2-3; unclear D gene. The germline gives CDR1 MGHRA, CDR2 YSYEKL. The CDR3 is 14 residues long. Trimming removed 1 base from V and 4 bases from J, with 9 bases in between. The CDR3 reads CASSQGSAADTQYF. The CDR3 nucleotides read TGCGCCAGCAGCCAAGGGTCGGCGGCAGATACGCAGTATTTT.

The gene calls are TRBV10-3 and TRBJ2-1; TRBD1 agrees at 11 bases. Germline-derived CDR1 and CDR2 are ENHRY and SYGVKD. The CDR3 has 15 amino acids. Germline trimming cut 3 bases from V and 10 bases from J; bases unmatched to any gene: 8. This CDR3 reads CAISEGTGGRGEQFF. CDR3 nucleotide sequence: TGTGCCATCAGTGAAGGGACAGGGGGGAGAGGGGAGCAGTTCTTC.

This clone was detected only once. This rearrangement joins TRBV28 to TRBJ2-7; perhaps TRBD2 as D (6 bases). Germline CDR1 MDHEN, CDR2 SYDVKM. This CDR3 has 12 residues. V lost 7 bases to trimming and J lost 5 bases, with 12 bases between them. The CDR3 DNA reads as TGTGCCAGCATCGGGAGCAGCGACGAGCAGTACTTC. Amino acid sequence: CASIGSSDEQYF.

This chain connects TRBV29-1 to TRBJ2-7; 7 bases agree with TRBD2. The CDR3 runs to 13 residues. Per the germline V gene, CDR1 is SQVTM and CDR2 is ANQGSEA. Trimming removed 3 bases from V and 7 bases from J; junction bases left unmatched: 9. DNA for the CDR3: TGCAGCGTTGACCCCTGGGGGGGTGGAGAGCAGTACTTC. This gives the protein CSVDPWGGGEQYF.

The V and J genes are TRBV5-1 and TRBJ2-3; 8 bases agree with TRBD1. The CDR3 has 15 amino acids. V gave up 2 bases and J gave up 2 bases; unmatched junction bases: 4. CDR1 SGHRS and CDR2 YFSETQ come from the germline V gene. The CDR3 sequence is CASSLGGQDTDTQYF. The CDR3 nucleotides read TGCGCCAGCAGCTTAGGGGGACAGGACACAGATACGCAGTATTTT.

This clone occurred once. The rearrangement uses TRBV7-2 and TRBJ2-1; tentative D call: TRBD1 (6 bases). CDR1 and CDR2 (germline): SGHTA, FQGNSA. The V and J ends lost 4 bases and 8 bases respectively, with 15 bases between them. The CDR3 is 14 residues long. CDR3 in DNA: TGTGCCAGCAGCTCTTGGACAGCTGACCATGAGCAGTTCTTC. This codes for CASSSWTADHEQFF.

This chain joins TRBV18 and TRBJ2-3, with D maybe TRBD2 (6 bases). The CDR3 runs 17 residues. Germline V gene lookup returns CDR1 KGHSH and CDR2 LQKENI. V was clipped by 3 bases and J by 1 base, with 17 bases between them. The CDR3 region is CASSPLAGGTGTDTQYF. The CDR3 nucleotides read TGTGCCAGCTCACCCTTGGCCGGAGGGACGGGCACAGATACGCAGTATTTT. Full variable domain (outside the CDR3, taken from reference TRBV18 and TRBJ2-3): NAGVMQNPRHLVRRRGQEARLRCSPMKGHSHVYWYRQLPEEGLKFMVYLQKENIIDESGMPKERFSAEFPKEGPSILRIQQVVRGDSAAYFCASSPLAGGTGTDTQYFGPGTRLTVL.

The chain recombines TRBV5-1 with TRBJ2-1, with 8 nucleotides matching TRBD2. Trimming took 0 bases from V and 7 from J; bases not matched to a gene: 3. From germline, CDR1 is SGHRS and CDR2 YFSETQ. The CDR3 covers 14 residues. DNA for the CDR3: TGCGCCAGCAGCTTGGGAGCGGGAGCTAATGAGCAGTTCTTC. This encodes CASSLGAGANEQFF.

In nucleotides, the CDR3 is TGCAGGGGGGACTTCCAAGAGACCCAGTACTTC. As protein: CRGDFQETQYF. The genes are TRBV20-1 and TRBJ2-5, with D maybe TRBD2 (6 bases). The CDR3 has 11 amino acids. Germline assignment: CDR1 DFQATT and CDR2 SNEGSKA (reference sequence).

The chain carries TRBV28 and TRBJ2-2; D remains unclear. The CDR3 loop spans 14 amino acids. Germline V CDR1 and CDR2: MDHEN, SYDVKM. Trimming took off 4 bases at V and 6 bases at J, with 12 bases between the two ends. DNA of the CDR3: TGTGCCAGCAGTTATCAAACTCTAGCCGGGGAGCTGTTTTTT. As protein: CASSYQTLAGELFF. The full variable domain, in which reference TRBV28 and TRBJ2-2 provide the parts outside the CDR3, is DVKVTQSSRYLVKRTGEKVFLECVQDMDHENMFWYRQDPGLGLRLIYFSYDVKMKEKGDIPEGYSVSREKKERFSLILESASTNQTSMYLCASSYQTLAGELFFGEGSRLTVL.